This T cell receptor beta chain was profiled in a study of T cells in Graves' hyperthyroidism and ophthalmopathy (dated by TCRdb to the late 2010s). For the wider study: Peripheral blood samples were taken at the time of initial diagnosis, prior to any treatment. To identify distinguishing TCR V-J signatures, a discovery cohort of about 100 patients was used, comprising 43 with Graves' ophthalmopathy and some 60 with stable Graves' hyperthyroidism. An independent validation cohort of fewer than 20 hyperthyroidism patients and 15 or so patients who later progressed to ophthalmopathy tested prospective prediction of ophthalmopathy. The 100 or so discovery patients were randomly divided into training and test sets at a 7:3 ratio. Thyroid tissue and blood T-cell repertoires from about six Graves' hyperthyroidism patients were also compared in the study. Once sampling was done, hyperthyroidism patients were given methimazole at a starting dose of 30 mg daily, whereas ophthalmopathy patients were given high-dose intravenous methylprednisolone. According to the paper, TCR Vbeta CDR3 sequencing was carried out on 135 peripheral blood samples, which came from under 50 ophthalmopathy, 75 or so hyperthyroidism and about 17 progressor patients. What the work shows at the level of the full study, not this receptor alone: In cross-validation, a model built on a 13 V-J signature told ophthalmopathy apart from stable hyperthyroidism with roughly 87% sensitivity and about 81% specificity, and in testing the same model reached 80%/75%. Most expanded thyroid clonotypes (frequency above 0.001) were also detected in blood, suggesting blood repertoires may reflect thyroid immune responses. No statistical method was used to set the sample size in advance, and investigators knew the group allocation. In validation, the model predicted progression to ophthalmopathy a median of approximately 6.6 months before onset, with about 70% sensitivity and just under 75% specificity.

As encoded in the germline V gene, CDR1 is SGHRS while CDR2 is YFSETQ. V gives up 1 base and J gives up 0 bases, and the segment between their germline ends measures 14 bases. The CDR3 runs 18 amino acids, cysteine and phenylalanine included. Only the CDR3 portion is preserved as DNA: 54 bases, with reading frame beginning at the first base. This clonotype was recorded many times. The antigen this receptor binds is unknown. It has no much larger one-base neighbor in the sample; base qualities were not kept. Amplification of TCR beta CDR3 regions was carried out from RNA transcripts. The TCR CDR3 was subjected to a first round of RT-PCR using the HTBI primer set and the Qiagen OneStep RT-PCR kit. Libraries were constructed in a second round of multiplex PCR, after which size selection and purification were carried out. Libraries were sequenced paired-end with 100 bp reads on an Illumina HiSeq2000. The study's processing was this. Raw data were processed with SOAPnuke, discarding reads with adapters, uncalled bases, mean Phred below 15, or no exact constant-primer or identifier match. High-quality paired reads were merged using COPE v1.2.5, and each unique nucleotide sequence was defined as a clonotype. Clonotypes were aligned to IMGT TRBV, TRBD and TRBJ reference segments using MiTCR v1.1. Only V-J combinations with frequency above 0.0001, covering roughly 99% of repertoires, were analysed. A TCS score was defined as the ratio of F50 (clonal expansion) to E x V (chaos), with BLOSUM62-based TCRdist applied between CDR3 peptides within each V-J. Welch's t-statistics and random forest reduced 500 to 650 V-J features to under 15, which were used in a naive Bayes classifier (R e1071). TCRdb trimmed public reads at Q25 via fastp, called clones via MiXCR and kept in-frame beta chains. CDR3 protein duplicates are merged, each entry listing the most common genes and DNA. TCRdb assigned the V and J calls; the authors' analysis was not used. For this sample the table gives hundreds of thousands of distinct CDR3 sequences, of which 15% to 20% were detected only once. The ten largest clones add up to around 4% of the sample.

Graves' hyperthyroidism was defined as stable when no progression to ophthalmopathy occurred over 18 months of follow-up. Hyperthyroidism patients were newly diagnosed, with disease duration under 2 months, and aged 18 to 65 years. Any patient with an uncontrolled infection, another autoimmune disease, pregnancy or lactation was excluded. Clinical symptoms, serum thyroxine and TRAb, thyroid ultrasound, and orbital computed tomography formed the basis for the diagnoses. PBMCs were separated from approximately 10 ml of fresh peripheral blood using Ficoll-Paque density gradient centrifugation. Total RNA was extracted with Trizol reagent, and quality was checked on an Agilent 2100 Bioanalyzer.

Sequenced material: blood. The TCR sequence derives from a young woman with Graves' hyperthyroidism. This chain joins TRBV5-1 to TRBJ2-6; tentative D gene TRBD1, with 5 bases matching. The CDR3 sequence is CASSLRPTGPSGANVLTF. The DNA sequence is TGCGCCAGCAGCTTGAGACCAACAGGACCCTCTGGGGCCAACGTCCTGACTTTC.